The 21 T cell receptor beta chains listed next were all sequenced from one sample in a study of persistence of HIV-infected CD4 T cells. Lysates of CMV-infected fibroblasts at 10 ug/mL stimulated these cells. Sorting of responding CD4+ T cells relied on upregulated CD40 ligand together with CD69. Antigens for these TCRs are unknown. Sequencing used immunoSEQ version 4 in survey mode. The repertoire was sequenced with immunoSEQ multiplex PCR; TCRdb's copy has only in-frame clones and lacks some. The sample lists approximately 13,000 clones; over 60% were seen once. This material consisted of CD4+ T cells sorted from PBMCs after roughly 18-hour stimulation, taken from a patient who received antiretroviral therapy. The receptors here all came from an adult man with HIV who was CMV-seropositive.

The chain has TRBV5-8 and TRBJ2-3, with no clear D. This CDR3 is built from 16 residues. Germline CDR1 reads SGHTS; CDR2 reads YDEGEE. Trimming left V 1 base short and J 2 bases short, with 14 bases between. CDR3 in DNA: TGTGCCAGCAGCTTGCAGGCGACTGCCATCACAGATACGCAGTATTTT. As protein: CASSLQATAITDTQYF.

CDR3 nucleotides: TGTGCCAGCAGCCCACGGGCAGGGGGCGACTACGAGCAGTACTTC. Amino acids: CASSPRAGGDYEQYF. The chain recombines TRBV7-2 with TRBJ2-7, with TRBD1 matching 8 bases. CDR3 length: 15 residues. Unmatched junction bases numbered 9, after V lost 5 bases and J lost 3 bases. Germline CDR1 and CDR2: SGHTA and FQGNSA.

This clone was detected a few times. This chain joins TRBV9 and TRBJ2-2; D gene uncertain. The V end was cut by 0 bases, the J end by 5 bases, with 5 bases between. From germline, CDR1 is SGDLS and CDR2 YYNGEE. The CDR3 is 13 residues long. CDR3 sequence reads: CASSVVETGELFF. CDR3 DNA sequence: TGTGCCAGCAGCGTAGTGGAGACCGGGGAGCTGTTTTTT. Full variable domain (outside the CDR3, taken from reference TRBV9 and TRBJ2-2): DSGVTQTPKHLITATGQRVTLRCSPRSGDLSVYWYQQSLDQGLQFLIQYYNGEERAKGNILERFSAQQFPDLHSELNLSSLELGDSALYFCASSVVETGELFFGEGSRLTVL.

The chain is built from TRBV5-1 and TRBJ2-2, with a tentative D call TRBD1 (5 bases). This CDR3 has 14 residues. Trimming removed 8 bases from V and 5 bases from J, with 16 bases in between. CDR1 SGHRS and CDR2 YFSETQ come from the germline V gene. CDR3 nucleotides: TGCGCCAGTACCCCGGGCAGGGCGACCGGGGAGCTGTTTTTT. Translating gives CASTPGRATGELFF.

V gene TRBV5-1 combines with J gene TRBJ2-7, with D perhaps assigned TRBD1 or TRBD2 (5 bases each). Trimming left V 0 bases short and J 3 bases short, with 16 bases between. Germline loops: CDR1 SGHRS, CDR2 YFSETQ. The CDR3 has 16 residues. For the CDR3, the DNA is TGCGCCAGCAGCTTGGCCGGGACCCGGGGTCACTACGAGCAGTACTTC. Its protein product is CASSLAGTRGHYEQYF.

The chain employs TRBV27 and TRBJ1-2; D gene ambiguous. The CDR3 spans 13 residues. Trimming took 2 bases from V and 4 from J, leaving 8 bases between them. From germline, CDR1 is MNHEY and CDR2 SMNVEV (reference sequence). CDR3 protein: CASSLTFRYGYTF. In DNA form, the CDR3 reads TGTGCCAGCAGTTTAACGTTCCGCTATGGCTACACCTTC.

This chain links TRBV6-2 or TRBV6-3 with TRBJ2-3; 8 bases align to TRBD1. This CDR3 spans 15 amino acids. The V gene end was trimmed by 2 bases and the J gene end by 6 bases; junction bases not matched to a gene: 7. Per germline, CDR1 MNHEY and CDR2 SVGEGT. CDR3 in DNA: TGTGCCAGCAGTTACCGGGACAGGCAGCGGGATACGCAGTATTTT. Its protein is CASSYRDRQRDTQYF.

The V gene is TRBV18, the J gene TRBJ1-2, with 9 bases identical to TRBD1. CDR3 length equals 13 residues. Losses at the gene ends were 5 bases for V and 5 bases for J; bases not matched to a gene: 3. Germline V gene data show CDR1 as KGHSH and CDR2 as LQKENI. DNA for the CDR3: TGTGCCAGCTCAACAGGGGGCGTGTATGGCTACACCTTC. Translation gives CASSTGGVYGYTF.

The J gene is TRBJ2-3, the V gene TRBV28, with D tentatively TRBD2 (5 bases). The length of the CDR3 is 14 residues. Germline V CDR1 and CDR2: MDHEN, SYDVKM. V lost 3 bases and J lost 2, with 9 bases in between. CDR3 in DNA: TGTGCCAGCAGTTTCCCGGGGTACACAGATACGCAGTATTTT. The encoded protein is CASSFPGYTDTQYF. Based on the CDR3 plus reference TRBV28 and TRBJ2-3, the full variable domain is DVKVTQSSRYLVKRTGEKVFLECVQDMDHENMFWYRQDPGLGLRLIYFSYDVKMKEKGDIPEGYSVSREKKERFSLILESASTNQTSMYLCASSFPGYTDTQYFGPGTRLTVL.

The rearrangement links TRBV2 to TRBJ1-5, with D uncertain. The germline V gene has CDR1 SNHLY and CDR2 FYNNEI. The CDR3 is 14 amino acids. V was clipped by 4 bases and J by 0 bases, with 7 bases between them. For the CDR3, the DNA is TGTGCCAGCAGTGTTCAGACTAGCAATCAGCCCCAGCATTTT. Protein: CASSVQTSNQPQHF.

This clone has a handful of counts. The chain is built from TRBV2 and TRBJ2-3; D not certain. The CDR3 is 15 amino acids. Per the germline V gene, CDR1 is SNHLY and CDR2 is FYNNEI. Between the trimmed V and J ends, which lost 2 bases and 6 bases, there was a span of 15 bases. CDR3 bases: TGTGCCAGCAGTGAAAGGACCGGCGGAGACGATACGCAGTATTTT. Residues: CASSERTGGDDTQYF.

Here the CDR3 DNA reads TGTGCCACCAGCAGAGATAAGGGCACAAATCAGCCCCAGCATTTT. Its translation is CATSRDKGTNQPQHF. This chain uses TRBV15 with TRBJ1-5; the D is unclear. The CDR3 spans 15 residues. Germline V gives CDR1 LNHNV, CDR2 YYDKDF (reference sequence). V was pared by 0 bases and J by 4 bases, with 10 bases between.

The rearrangement links TRBV29-1 to TRBJ1-4; 7 bases map to TRBD1. J gave up 5 bases and V 7 bases, and 13 bases lay outside the gene matches. The CDR3 has 15 residues. Germline lookup yields CDR1 SQVTM and CDR2 ANQGSEA. In nucleotides, the CDR3 is TGCAGCGCCGGGGACAGTCGTAATGGCAATGAAAAACTGTTTTTT. Translating gives CSAGDSRNGNEKLFF. The full variable domain, with the rest looked up from reference TRBV29-1 and TRBJ1-4, is SAVISQKPSRDICQRGTSLTIQCQVDSQVTMMFWYRQQPGQSLTLIATANQGSEATYESGFVIDKFPISRPNLTFSTLTVSNMSPEDSSIYLCSAGDSRNGNEKLFFGSGTQLSVL.

The chain combines TRBV10-3 with TRBJ2-7, with TRBD1 identical over 7 bases. V shed 9 bases and J 2 bases; nucleotides not matched to a gene: 10. Germline V gene sequence: CDR1 ENHRY, CDR2 SYGVKD. The length of the CDR3 is 14 residues. CDR3 DNA: TGTGCCATAAATCCGGGACAGCAGACCTACGAGCAGTACTTC. Translating it yields CAINPGQQTYEQYF.

The V gene is TRBV10-3, the J gene TRBJ2-3; 10 nucleotides match TRBD1. CDR1 is ENHRY, CDR2 SYGVKD, per germline. CDR3 length: 17 residues. The V and J ends lost 4 bases and 6 bases, in that order; junction bases with no gene match: 13. CDR3 residues: CAISAQHGTGESDTQYF. The CDR3 DNA is TGTGCCATCAGTGCGCAACACGGGACAGGGGAGTCGGATACGCAGTATTTT.

The rearrangement uses TRBV7-2 and TRBJ2-5; 9 bases fit TRBD1. The ends lost 0 bases at V and 2 bases at J; junction bases unmatched: 1. The V gene's germline CDR1 is SGHTA and CDR2 FQGNSA. This CDR3 has 15 amino acids. The CDR3 DNA is TGTGCCAGCAGCTTAGCCGGACAGGGGCAAGAGACCCAGTACTTC. This encodes CASSLAGQGQETQYF.

This clone is labeled medium-sized (0.01 to 0.1%). The chain couples TRBV10-1 to TRBJ2-2; TRBD2 might be the D (7 bases). This CDR3 contains 15 residues. CDR1 and CDR2 from the germline V gene are WNHNN and SYGVQD (reference sequence). Trimming pared 2 bases from V and 6 bases from J, leaving 13 bases between. In DNA form, the CDR3 reads TGCGCCAGCAGTGAGGCGGGGGCTGGGTCCGGGGAGCTGTTTTTT. As protein: CASSEAGAGSGELFF.

This clone was counted between two and nine times. The rearrangement joins TRBV19 to TRBJ1-5; 8 bases fit TRBD1. The CDR3 covers 13 residues. CDR1 LNHDA and CDR2 SQIVND come from the germline V gene (reference sequence). The V gene end was trimmed by 6 bases and the J gene end by 4 bases; junction bases not matched to a gene: 2. The CDR3 sequence is CASRDRENQPQHF. CDR3 DNA: TGTGCCAGTAGGGACAGGGAGAATCAGCCCCAGCATTTT.

The chain recombines TRBV18 with TRBJ1-6; D unresolved. Trimming shortened V by 6 bases and J by 6 bases, and 12 bases separated the two germline ends. The CDR3 sequence is 14 residues long. The germline gives CDR1 KGHSH, CDR2 LQKENI. The CDR3 sequence is CASSATYSNSPLHF. CDR3 coding DNA: TGTGCCAGCTCCGCTACTTACAGTAATTCACCCCTCCACTTT.

This clone was counted between two and nine times. The chain carries TRBV5-5 and TRBJ2-1; possible D gene TRBD2, 5 bases. Germline V gives CDR1 SGHKS, CDR2 YYEKEE (reference sequence). Trimming removed 3 bases at V and 0 bases at J, with 10 bases between. The CDR3 totals 15 residues. The CDR3 DNA sequence: TGTGCCAGCAGCTCCTCGGGGAGCTCCTACAATGAGCAGTTCTTC. Its protein is CASSSSGSSYNEQFF. Supplemented by reference TRBV5-5 and TRBJ2-1, the full variable domain reads DAGVTQSPTHLIKTRGQQVTLRCSPISGHKSVSWYQQVLGQGPQFIFQYYEKEERGRGNFPDRFSARQFPNYSSELNVNALLLGDSALYLCASSSSGSSYNEQFFGPGTRLTVL.

The genes are TRBV20-1 and TRBJ1-1, with D uncertain. CDR3 length: 11 amino acids. Deletions cut 0 bases from V and 8 bases from J, with 7 bases between. Germline V gives CDR1 DFQATT, CDR2 SNEGSKA (reference sequence). The CDR3: CSARDTQEAFF. The CDR3, as DNA: TGCAGTGCTAGAGATACGCAGGAAGCTTTCTTT.